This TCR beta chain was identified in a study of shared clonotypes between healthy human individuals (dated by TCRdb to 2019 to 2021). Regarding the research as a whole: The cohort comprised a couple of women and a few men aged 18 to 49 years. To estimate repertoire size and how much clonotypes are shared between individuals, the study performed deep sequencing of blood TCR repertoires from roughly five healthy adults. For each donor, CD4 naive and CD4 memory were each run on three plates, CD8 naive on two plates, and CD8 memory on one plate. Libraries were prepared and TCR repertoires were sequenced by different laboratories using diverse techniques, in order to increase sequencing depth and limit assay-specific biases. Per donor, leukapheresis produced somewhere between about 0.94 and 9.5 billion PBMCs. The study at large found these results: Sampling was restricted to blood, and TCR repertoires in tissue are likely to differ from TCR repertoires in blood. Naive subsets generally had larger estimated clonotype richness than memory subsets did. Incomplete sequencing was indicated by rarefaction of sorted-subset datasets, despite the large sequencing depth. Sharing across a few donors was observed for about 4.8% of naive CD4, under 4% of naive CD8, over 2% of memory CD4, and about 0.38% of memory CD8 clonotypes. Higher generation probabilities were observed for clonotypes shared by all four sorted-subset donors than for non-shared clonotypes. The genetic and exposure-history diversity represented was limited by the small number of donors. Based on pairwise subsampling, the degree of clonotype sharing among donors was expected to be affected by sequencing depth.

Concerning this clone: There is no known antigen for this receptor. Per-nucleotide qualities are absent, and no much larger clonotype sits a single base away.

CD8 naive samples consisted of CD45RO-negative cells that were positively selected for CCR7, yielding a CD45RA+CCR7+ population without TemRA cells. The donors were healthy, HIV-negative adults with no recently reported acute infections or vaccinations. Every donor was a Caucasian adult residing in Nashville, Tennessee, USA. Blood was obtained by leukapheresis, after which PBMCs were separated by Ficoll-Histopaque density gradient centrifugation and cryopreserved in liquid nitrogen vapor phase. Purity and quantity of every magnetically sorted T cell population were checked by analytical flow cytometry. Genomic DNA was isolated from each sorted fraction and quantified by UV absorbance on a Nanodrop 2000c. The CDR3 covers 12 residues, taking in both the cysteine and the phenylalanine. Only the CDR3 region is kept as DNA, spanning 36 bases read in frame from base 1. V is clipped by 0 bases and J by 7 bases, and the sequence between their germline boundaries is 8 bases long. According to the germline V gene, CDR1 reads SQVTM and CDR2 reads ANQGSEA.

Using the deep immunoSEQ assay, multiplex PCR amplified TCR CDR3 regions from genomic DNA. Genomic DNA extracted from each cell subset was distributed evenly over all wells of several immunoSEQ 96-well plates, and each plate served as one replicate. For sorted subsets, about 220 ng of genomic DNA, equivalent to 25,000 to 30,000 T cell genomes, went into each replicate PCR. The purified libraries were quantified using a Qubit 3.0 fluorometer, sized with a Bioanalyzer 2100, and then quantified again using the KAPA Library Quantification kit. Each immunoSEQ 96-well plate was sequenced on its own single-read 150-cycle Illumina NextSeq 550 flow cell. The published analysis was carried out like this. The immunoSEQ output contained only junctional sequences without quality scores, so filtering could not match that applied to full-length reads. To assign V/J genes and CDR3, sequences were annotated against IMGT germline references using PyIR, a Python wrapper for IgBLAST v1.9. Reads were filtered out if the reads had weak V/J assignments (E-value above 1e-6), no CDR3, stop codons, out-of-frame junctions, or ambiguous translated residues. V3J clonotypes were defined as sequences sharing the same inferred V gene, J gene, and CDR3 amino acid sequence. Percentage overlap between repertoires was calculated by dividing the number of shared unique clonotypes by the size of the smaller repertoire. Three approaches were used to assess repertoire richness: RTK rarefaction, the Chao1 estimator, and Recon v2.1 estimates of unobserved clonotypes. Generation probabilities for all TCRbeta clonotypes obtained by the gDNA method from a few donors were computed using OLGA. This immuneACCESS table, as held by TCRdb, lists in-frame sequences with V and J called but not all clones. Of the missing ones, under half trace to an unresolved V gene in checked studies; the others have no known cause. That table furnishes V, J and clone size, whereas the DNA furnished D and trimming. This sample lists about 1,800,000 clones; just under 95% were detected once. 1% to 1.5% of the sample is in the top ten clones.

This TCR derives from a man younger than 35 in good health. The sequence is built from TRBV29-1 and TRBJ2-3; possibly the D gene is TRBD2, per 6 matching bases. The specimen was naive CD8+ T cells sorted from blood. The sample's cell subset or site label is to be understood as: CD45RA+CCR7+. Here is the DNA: TGCAGCGTTGAAGAGGGGGGAAATACGCAGTATTTT. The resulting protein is CSVEEGGNTQYF.